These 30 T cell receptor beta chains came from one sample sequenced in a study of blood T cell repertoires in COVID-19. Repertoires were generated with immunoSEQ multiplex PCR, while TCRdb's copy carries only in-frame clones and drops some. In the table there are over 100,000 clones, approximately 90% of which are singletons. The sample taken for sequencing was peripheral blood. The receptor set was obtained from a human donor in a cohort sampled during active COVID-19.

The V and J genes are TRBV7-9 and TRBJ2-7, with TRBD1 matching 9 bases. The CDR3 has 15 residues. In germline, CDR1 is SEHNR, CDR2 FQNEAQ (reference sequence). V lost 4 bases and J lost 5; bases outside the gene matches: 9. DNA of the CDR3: TGTGCCAGCAGCTGGACCCTTGACAGGGGGGACGAGCAGTACTTC. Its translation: CASSWTLDRGDEQYF.

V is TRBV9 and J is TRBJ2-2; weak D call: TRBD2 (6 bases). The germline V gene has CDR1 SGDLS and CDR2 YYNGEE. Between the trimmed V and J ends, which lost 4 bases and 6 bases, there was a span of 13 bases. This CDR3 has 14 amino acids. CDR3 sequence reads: CASSYTGVPGELFF. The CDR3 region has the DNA TGTGCCAGCAGCTATACGGGAGTCCCCGGGGAGCTGTTTTTT. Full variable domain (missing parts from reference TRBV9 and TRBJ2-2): DSGVTQTPKHLITATGQRVTLRCSPRSGDLSVYWYQQSLDQGLQFLIQYYNGEERAKGNILERFSAQQFPDLHSELNLSSLELGDSALYFCASSYTGVPGELFFGEGSRLTVL.

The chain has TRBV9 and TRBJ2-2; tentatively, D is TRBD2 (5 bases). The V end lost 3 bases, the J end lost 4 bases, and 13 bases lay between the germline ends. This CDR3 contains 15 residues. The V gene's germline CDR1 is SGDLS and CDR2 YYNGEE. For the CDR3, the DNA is TGTGCCAGCAGCGCGGACGGGGTCCCCACCGGGGAGCTGTTTTTT. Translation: CASSADGVPTGELFF.

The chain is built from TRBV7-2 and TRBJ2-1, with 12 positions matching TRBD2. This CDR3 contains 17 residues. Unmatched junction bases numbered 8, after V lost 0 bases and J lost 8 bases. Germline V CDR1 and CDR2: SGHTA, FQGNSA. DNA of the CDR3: TGTGCCAGCAGCTTAGCGGTCACTAGCGGGAGGCCGGATGAGCAGTTCTTC. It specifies CASSLAVTSGRPDEQFF.

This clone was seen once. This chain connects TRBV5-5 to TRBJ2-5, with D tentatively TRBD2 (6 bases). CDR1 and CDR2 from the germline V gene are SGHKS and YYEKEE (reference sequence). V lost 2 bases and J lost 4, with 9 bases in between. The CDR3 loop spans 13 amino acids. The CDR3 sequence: CASSFGSGETQYF. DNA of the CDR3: TGTGCCAGCAGCTTCGGTAGCGGAGAGACCCAGTACTTC.

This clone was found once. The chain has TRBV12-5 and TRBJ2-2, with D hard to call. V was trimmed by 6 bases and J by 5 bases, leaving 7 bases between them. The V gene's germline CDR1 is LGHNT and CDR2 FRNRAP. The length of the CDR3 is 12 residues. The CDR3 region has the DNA TGTGCTAGTGGCTCCCTAACCGGGGAGCTGTTTTTT. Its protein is CASGSLTGELFF.

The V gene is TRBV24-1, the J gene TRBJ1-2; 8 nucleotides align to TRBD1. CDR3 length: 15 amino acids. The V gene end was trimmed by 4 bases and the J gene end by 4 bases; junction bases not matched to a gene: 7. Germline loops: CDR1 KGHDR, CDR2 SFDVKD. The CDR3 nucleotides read TGTGCCACCAGTGACCCCAGGGGGCCCGGCTATGGCTACACCTTC. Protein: CATSDPRGPGYGYTF.

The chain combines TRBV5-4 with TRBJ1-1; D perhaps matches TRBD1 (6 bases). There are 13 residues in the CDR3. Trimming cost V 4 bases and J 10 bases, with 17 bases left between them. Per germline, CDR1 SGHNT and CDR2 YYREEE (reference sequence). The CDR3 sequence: CASSPAGDRGAFF. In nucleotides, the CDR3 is TGTGCCAGCAGCCCGGCAGGGGATCGTGGAGCTTTCTTT.

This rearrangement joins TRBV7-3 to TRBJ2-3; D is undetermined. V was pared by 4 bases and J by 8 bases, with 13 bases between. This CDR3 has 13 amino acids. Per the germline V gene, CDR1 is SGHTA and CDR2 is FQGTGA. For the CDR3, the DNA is TGTGCCAGCAGCTCCAGCGTCTTAAGTACGCAGTATTTT. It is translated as CASSSSVLSTQYF.

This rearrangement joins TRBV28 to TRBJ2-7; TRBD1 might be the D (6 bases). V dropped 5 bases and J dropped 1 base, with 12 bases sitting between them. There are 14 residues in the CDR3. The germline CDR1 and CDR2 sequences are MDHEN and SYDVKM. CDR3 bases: TGTGCCAGCAGTGGGACACTCAATTCCTACGAGCAGTACTTC. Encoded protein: CASSGTLNSYEQYF.

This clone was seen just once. CDR3 sequence: CATSRAPRFSSGANVLTF. CDR3 DNA: TGTGCCACCAGCAGAGCGCCTCGGTTTAGCTCTGGGGCCAACGTCCTGACTTTC. The chain carries TRBV15 and TRBJ2-6; D gene uncertain. Germline-derived CDR1 and CDR2 are LNHNV and YYDKDF (reference sequence). The CDR3 consists of 18 residues. V was clipped by 1 base and J by 0 bases, with 13 bases between them.

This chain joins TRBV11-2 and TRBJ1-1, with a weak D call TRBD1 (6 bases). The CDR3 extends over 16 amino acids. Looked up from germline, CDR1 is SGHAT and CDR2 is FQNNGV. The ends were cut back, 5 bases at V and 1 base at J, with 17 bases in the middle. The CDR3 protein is CASSEPLRGENTEAFF. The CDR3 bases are TGTGCCAGCAGCGAGCCGCTCAGGGGAGAGAACACTGAAGCTTTCTTT. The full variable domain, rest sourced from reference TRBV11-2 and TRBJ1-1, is EAGVAQSPRYKIIEKRQSVAFWCNPISGHATLYWYQQILGQGPKLLIQFQNNGVVDDSQLPKDRFSAERLKGVDSTLKIQPAKLEDSAVYLCASSEPLRGENTEAFFGQGTRLTVV.

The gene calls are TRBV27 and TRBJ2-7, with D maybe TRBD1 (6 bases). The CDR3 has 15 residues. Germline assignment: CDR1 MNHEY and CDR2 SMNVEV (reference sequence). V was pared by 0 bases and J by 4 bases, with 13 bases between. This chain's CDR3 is CASSLSRTALYEQYF. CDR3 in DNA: TGTGCCAGCAGTTTATCCCGGACAGCCCTATACGAGCAGTACTTC.

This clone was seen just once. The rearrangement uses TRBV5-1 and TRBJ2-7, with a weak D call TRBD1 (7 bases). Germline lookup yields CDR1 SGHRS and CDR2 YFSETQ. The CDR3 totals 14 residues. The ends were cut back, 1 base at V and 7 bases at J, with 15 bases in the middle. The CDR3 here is CASSLSPGGSEQYF. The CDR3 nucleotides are TGCGCCAGCAGCTTGTCGCCAGGGGGGAGTGAGCAGTACTTC.

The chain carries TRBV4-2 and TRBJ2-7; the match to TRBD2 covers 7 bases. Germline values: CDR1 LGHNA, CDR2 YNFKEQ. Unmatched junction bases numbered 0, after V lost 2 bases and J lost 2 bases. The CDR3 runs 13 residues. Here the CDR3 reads CASSQSGAYEQYF. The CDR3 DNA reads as TGTGCCAGCAGCCAAAGCGGGGCCTACGAGCAGTACTTC.

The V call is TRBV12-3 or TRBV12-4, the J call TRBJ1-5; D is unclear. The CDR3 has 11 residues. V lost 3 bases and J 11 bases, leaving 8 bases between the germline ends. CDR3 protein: CASSFGQSQHF. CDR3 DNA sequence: TGTGCCAGCAGTTTTGGGCAGTCCCAGCATTTT.

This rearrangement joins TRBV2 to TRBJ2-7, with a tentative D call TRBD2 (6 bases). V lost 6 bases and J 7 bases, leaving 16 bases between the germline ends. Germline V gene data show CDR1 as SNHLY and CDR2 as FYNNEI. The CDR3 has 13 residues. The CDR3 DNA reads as TGTGCCAGCAGCGTAGGACTCGCGGGAGAGCAGTACTTC. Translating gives CASSVGLAGEQYF.

The CDR3 DNA sequence: TGTGCCAGCAGCTCACAGGGCCGGGAGACCCAGTACTTC. Translation: CASSSQGRETQYF. The chain uses TRBV11-2 and TRBJ2-5; the D gene is possibly TRBD1 (6 bases). The CDR3 spans 13 residues. Germline V gene lookup returns CDR1 SGHAT and CDR2 FQNNGV. Trimming removed 4 bases from V and 5 bases from J, with 11 bases in between.

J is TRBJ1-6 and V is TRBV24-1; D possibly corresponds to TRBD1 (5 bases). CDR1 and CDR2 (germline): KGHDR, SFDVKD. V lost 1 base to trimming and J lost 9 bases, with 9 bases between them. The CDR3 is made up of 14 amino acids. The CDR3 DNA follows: TGTGCCACCAGTGATTTCCACGGGGGTTCACCCCTCCACTTT. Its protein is CATSDFHGGSPLHF.

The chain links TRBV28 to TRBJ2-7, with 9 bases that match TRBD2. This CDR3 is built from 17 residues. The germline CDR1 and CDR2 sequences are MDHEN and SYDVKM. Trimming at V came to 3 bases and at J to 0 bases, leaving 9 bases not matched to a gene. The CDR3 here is CASSLGRAGGSSYEQYF. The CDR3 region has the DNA TGTGCCAGCAGTTTGGGGCGAGCGGGGGGAAGCTCCTACGAGCAGTACTTC. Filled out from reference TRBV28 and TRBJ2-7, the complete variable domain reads DVKVTQSSRYLVKRTGEKVFLECVQDMDHENMFWYRQDPGLGLRLIYFSYDVKMKEKGDIPEGYSVSREKKERFSLILESASTNQTSMYLCASSLGRAGGSSYEQYFGPGTRLTVT.

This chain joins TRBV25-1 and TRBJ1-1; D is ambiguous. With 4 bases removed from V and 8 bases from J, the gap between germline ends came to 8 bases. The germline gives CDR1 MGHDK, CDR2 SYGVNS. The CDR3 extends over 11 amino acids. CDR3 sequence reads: CASSGTTEAFF. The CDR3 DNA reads TGTGCCAGCAGTGGAACGACAGAAGCTTTCTTT.

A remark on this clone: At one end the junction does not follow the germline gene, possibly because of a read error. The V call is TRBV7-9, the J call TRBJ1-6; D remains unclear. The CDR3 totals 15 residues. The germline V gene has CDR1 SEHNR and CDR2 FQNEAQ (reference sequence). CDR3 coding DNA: TGTGCCAGCAACTTAACACCGGGGTCTAATTCACCCCTCCACTTT. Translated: CASNLTPGSNSPLHF.

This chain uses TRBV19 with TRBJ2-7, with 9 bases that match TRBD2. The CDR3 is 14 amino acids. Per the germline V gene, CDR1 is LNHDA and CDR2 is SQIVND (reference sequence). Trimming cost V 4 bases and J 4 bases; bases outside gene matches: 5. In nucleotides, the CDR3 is TGTGCCAGTAGTACGGGACTAGCTTGGTACGAGCAGTACTTC. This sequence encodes CASSTGLAWYEQYF.

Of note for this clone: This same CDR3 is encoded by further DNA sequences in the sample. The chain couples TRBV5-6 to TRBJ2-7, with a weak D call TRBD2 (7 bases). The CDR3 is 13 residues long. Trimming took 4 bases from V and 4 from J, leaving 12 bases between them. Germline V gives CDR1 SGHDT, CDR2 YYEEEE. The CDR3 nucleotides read TGTGCCAGCAGCCCCCGGGGGGCTTACGAGCAGTACTTC. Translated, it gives CASSPRGAYEQYF.

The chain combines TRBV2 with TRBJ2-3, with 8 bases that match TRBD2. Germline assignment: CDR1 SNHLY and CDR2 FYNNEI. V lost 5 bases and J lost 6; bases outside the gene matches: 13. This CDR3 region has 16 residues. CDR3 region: CASSSLGGAIEDTQYF. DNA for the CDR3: TGTGCCAGCAGTTCTCTCGGGGGGGCCATCGAGGATACGCAGTATTTT.

CDR3 sequence: CATSRAPGQRGANEQFF. Here the CDR3 DNA reads TGTGCCACCAGCAGAGCCCCCGGGCAGCGGGGGGCGAATGAGCAGTTCTTC. The chain recombines TRBV15 with TRBJ2-1; 9 bases are a match to TRBD2. J lost 7 bases, V lost 1 base, and 11 bases had no gene match. This CDR3 region has 17 residues. Germline V lookup: CDR1 LNHNV, CDR2 YYDKDF (reference sequence). Full variable domain (outside the CDR3, taken from reference TRBV15 and TRBJ2-1): DAMVIQNPRYQVTQFGKPVTLSCSQTLNHNVMYWYQQKSSQAPKLLFHYYDKDFNNEADTPDNFQSRRPNTSFCFLDIRSPGLGDTAMYLCATSRAPGQRGANEQFFGPGTRLTVL.

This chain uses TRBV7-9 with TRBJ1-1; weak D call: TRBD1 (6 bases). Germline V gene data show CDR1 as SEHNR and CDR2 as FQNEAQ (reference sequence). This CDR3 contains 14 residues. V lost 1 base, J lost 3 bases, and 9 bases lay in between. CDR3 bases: TGTGCCAGCAGCTTAGACAGGGCGTACACTGAAGCTTTCTTT. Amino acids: CASSLDRAYTEAFF.

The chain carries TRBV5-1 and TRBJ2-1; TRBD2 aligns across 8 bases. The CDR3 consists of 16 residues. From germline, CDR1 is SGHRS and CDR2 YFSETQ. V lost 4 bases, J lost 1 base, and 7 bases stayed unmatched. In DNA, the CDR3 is TGCGCCAGCAGCCCTCATAGCGGGGATTCCTACAATGAGCAGTTCTTC. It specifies CASSPHSGDSYNEQFF.

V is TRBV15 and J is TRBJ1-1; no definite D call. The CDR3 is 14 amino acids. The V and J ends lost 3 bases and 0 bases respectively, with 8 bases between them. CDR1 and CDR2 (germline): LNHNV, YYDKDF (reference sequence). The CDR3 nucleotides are TGTGCCACCAGCAGGGCGACTCTGAACACTGAAGCTTTCTTT. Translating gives CATSRATLNTEAFF.

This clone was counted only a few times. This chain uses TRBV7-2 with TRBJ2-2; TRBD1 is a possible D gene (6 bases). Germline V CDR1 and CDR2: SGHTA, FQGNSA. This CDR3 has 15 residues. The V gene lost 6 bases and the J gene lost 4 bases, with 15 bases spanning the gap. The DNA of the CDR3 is TGTGCCAGCAGTCGATCATTCAGGGGCACCGGGGAGCTGTTTTTT. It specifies CASSRSFRGTGELFF. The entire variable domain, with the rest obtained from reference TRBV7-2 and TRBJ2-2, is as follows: GAGVSQSPSNKVTEKGKDVELRCDPISGHTALYWYRQSLGQGLEFLIYFQGNSAPDKSGLPSDRFSAERTGGSVSTLTIQRTQQEDSAVYLCASSRSFRGTGELFFGEGSRLTVL.